The 23 T cell receptor beta chains below were found in one sample sequenced in a study of OX40 agonist ivuxolimab in advanced cancers. Repertoires were generated with immunoSEQ multiplex PCR, while TCRdb's copy carries only in-frame clones and drops some. The sample has about 58,000 clones, about 86% seen once. The material sequenced was CD4+ or CD8+ T cells sorted from blood, taken in a trial of the OX40 agonist ivuxolimab. Source of these receptors: an adult with an advanced solid tumor such as melanoma, head and neck, liver or kidney cancer.

The chain employs TRBV5-1 and TRBJ1-2, with 7 bases fitting TRBD1. The CDR3 totals 13 residues. V lost 0 bases and J lost 8; bases outside the gene matches: 4. Germline V lookup: CDR1 SGHRS, CDR2 YFSETQ. Here the CDR3 reads CASSLGGGRGYTF. The CDR3 DNA follows: TGCGCCAGCAGCTTGGGAGGGGGCCGGGGCTACACCTTC.

The chain recombines TRBV25-1 with TRBJ2-3, with 7 bases identical to TRBD2. The CDR3 extends over 14 amino acids. With 8 bases clipped from V and 2 bases from J, the junction kept 7 bases outside the gene matches. Germline CDR1 is MGHDK and CDR2 is SYGVNS. Written as DNA, the CDR3 is TGTGCCAGCGGCGGGACTACCGCCACAGATACGCAGTATTTT. Protein sequence: CASGGTTATDTQYF.

V is TRBV29-1 and J is TRBJ2-5, with TRBD1 matching over 10 bases. This CDR3 spans 14 amino acids. V lost 6 bases, J lost 4 bases, and 8 bases stayed unmatched. The V gene's germline CDR1 is SQVTM and CDR2 ANQGSEA. CDR3 nucleotides: TGCAGCGTGACCGACAGGGGGCGTAGAGAGACCCAGTACTTC. It translates to CSVTDRGRRETQYF.

The rearrangement uses TRBV5-1 and TRBJ2-5; possible D gene TRBD2, 7 bases. Trimming cost V 1 base and J 5 bases, with 18 bases left between them. The CDR3 runs to 16 residues. Germline V gives CDR1 SGHRS, CDR2 YFSETQ. The DNA of the CDR3 is TGCGCCAGCAGCTTGCCGGGGGGCGAGAGGTCGGAGACCCAGTACTTC. Translated, it gives CASSLPGGERSETQYF.

The chain links TRBV18 to TRBJ2-7; no reliable D call. In germline, CDR1 is KGHSH, CDR2 LQKENI. Between the trimmed V and J ends, which lost 1 base and 5 bases, there was a span of 6 bases. This CDR3 comprises 12 residues. CDR3 nucleotides: TGTGCCAGCTCACCACAGGCAGACGAGCAGTACTTC. Translation gives CASSPQADEQYF. Complete variable domain (other parts from reference TRBV18 and TRBJ2-7): NAGVMQNPRHLVRRRGQEARLRCSPMKGHSHVYWYRQLPEEGLKFMVYLQKENIIDESGMPKERFSAEFPKEGPSILRIQQVVRGDSAAYFCASSPQADEQYFGPGTRLTVT.

The CDR3 sequence is CASSSPGTATYEQYF. In DNA form, the CDR3 reads TGTGCCAGCAGCTCCCCCGGGACAGCGACATACGAGCAGTACTTC. The genes are TRBV5-4 and TRBJ2-7; TRBD1 matches 7 bases. The CDR3 totals 15 residues. Germline CDR1 SGHNT, CDR2 YYREEE (reference sequence). After removal of 3 bases from V and 4 bases from J, the junction contained 10 bases not matched to a gene.

This rearrangement joins TRBV5-4 to TRBJ1-1; weak D call: TRBD1 (5 bases). This CDR3 spans 17 amino acids. CDR1 is SGHNT, CDR2 YYREEE, per germline (reference sequence). V lost 1 base to trimming and J lost 1 base, with 17 bases between them. CDR3 sequence (DNA): TGTGCCAGCAGCTTGCTCGCTATCCGGGGCACGAACACTGAAGCTTTCTTT. It is translated as CASSLLAIRGTNTEAFF.

The genes are TRBV7-9 and TRBJ2-2; TRBD1 matches 7 bases. Trimming took 3 bases from V and 10 from J; bases not matched to a gene: 11. The V gene's germline CDR1 is SEHNR and CDR2 FQNEAQ (reference sequence). The CDR3 covers 15 residues. CDR3 nucleotides: TGTGCCAGCAGCTTGGGTGAGGGGGCGAGGAAGGAGCTGTTTTTT. Amino acid sequence: CASSLGEGARKELFF. The full variable domain, its missing parts supplied by reference TRBV7-9 and TRBJ2-2, is DTGVSQNPRHKITKRGQNVTFRCDPISEHNRLYWYRQTLGQGPEFLTYFQNEAQLEKSRLLSDRFSAERPKGSFSTLEIQRTEQGDSAMYLCASSLGEGARKELFFGEGSRLTVL.

The rearrangement uses TRBV19 and TRBJ1-5; D is uncertain. This CDR3 has 18 residues. V was shortened by 3 bases and J by 0 bases, with 18 bases between the two germline ends. Germline CDR1 and CDR2: LNHDA and SQIVND (reference sequence). DNA of the CDR3: TGTGCCAGTAGTATGGAACGGCATAGGTGGGGTAGCAATCAGCCCCAGCATTTT. This gives the protein CASSMERHRWGSNQPQHF.

J is TRBJ2-7 and V is TRBV18, with TRBD2 as a possible D gene (7 bases). Germline-derived CDR1 and CDR2 are KGHSH and LQKENI. Trimming removed 1 base from V and 5 bases from J, with 15 bases in between. The CDR3 has 15 residues. DNA of the CDR3: TGTGCCAGCTCACCACTTCAAGGGGGGGCGGACGAGCAGTACTTC. It translates to CASSPLQGGADEQYF.

The V and J genes are TRBV19 and TRBJ1-2, with 7 positions matching TRBD1. CDR1 and CDR2 (germline): LNHDA, SQIVND (reference sequence). The CDR3 has 15 residues. After removal of 9 bases from V and 4 bases from J, the junction contained 14 bases not matched to a gene. CDR3 nucleotide sequence: TGTGCCAGCACCGAATCGACAGGGAGGGCCTATGGCTACACCTTC. Protein: CASTESTGRAYGYTF.

In nucleotides, the CDR3 is TGTGCCAGCAGTCCCGCCCTTGGGGCGTTCTACGAGCAGTACTTC. Its translation: CASSPALGAFYEQYF. V gene TRBV6-5 combines with J gene TRBJ2-7; TRBD1 might be the D (5 bases). Germline V CDR1 and CDR2: MNHEY, SVGAGI. This CDR3 has 15 amino acids. V lost 5 bases and J 3 bases, leaving 17 bases between the germline ends.

The gene calls are TRBV7-9 and TRBJ2-3; TRBD2 matches at 9 bases. Germline lookup yields CDR1 SEHNR and CDR2 FQNEAQ (reference sequence). Trimming removed 1 base from V and 5 bases from J; junction bases left unmatched: 7. The CDR3 is 16 residues long. The CDR3 sequence: CASSLGLAGRIDTQYF. In DNA, the CDR3 is TGTGCCAGCAGCTTAGGGCTAGCGGGGCGGATAGATACGCAGTATTTT.

CDR3 bases: TGTGCCAGCAGACAACCCTCCGACCGGGACAACTACGAGCAGTACTTC. This codes for CASRQPSDRDNYEQYF. This chain uses TRBV27 with TRBJ2-7, with D possibly TRBD1 on 6 matching bases. Per the germline V gene, CDR1 is MNHEY and CDR2 is SMNVEV (reference sequence). V lost 6 bases to trimming and J lost 3 bases, with 21 bases between them. The CDR3 has 16 amino acids.

The chain links TRBV9 to TRBJ2-3; D remains ambiguous. Trimming cost V 3 bases and J 1 base, with 15 bases left between them. CDR3 length: 16 amino acids. Germline loops: CDR1 SGDLS, CDR2 YYNGEE. The CDR3 DNA follows: TGTGCCAGCAGCGCCCTTGTTGGGCGCGGCACAGATACGCAGTATTTT. Protein product: CASSALVGRGTDTQYF. The full variable domain, rest sourced from reference TRBV9 and TRBJ2-3, is DSGVTQTPKHLITATGQRVTLRCSPRSGDLSVYWYQQSLDQGLQFLIQYYNGEERAKGNILERFSAQQFPDLHSELNLSSLELGDSALYFCASSALVGRGTDTQYFGPGTRLTVL.

The chain uses TRBV19 and TRBJ1-2; D unclear. Germline-derived CDR1 and CDR2 are LNHDA and SQIVND (reference sequence). The CDR3 sequence is 16 residues long. Trimming pared 3 bases from V and 8 bases from J, leaving 22 bases between. The CDR3 coding sequence is TGTGCCAGTAGTATTACCGGAAGGCGAGGAGGAAGCGGCTACACCTTC. Encoded protein: CASSITGRRGGSGYTF.

This sequence joins TRBV5-1 and TRBJ2-5, with 7 nucleotides matching TRBD1. The J call may not be correct, given that the DNA end is closer to TRBJ2-7. The CDR3 contains 13 residues. Germline V gene lookup returns CDR1 SGHRS and CDR2 YFSETQ. This CDR3 is CASSTETGNEQYF. CDR3 DNA: TGCGCCAGCAGCACCGAGACAGGGAACGAGCAGTACTTC.

The CDR3 region has the DNA TGTGCCAGCAGCCCAGAGGTTTTCAGGGGTAATTCACCCCTCCACTTT. Its translation: CASSPEVFRGNSPLHF. The J gene is TRBJ1-6, the V gene TRBV7-2, with D possibly matching TRBD1 (6 bases). The germline gives CDR1 SGHTA, CDR2 FQGNSA. V was clipped by 5 bases and J by 6 bases, with 17 bases between them. The CDR3 extends over 16 amino acids. Together with reference TRBV7-2 and TRBJ1-6, the CDR3 gives the full variable domain: GAGVSQSPSNKVTEKGKDVELRCDPISGHTALYWYRQSLGQGLEFLIYFQGNSAPDKSGLPSDRFSAERTGGSVSTLTIQRTQQEDSAVYLCASSPEVFRGNSPLHFGNGTRLTVT.

This clone has only one observation. J is TRBJ2-2 and V is TRBV18; D is unclear. There are 12 residues in the CDR3. CDR1 KGHSH and CDR2 LQKENI come from the germline V gene. Trimming cost V 4 bases and J 3 bases, with 3 bases left between them. CDR3 nucleotide sequence: TGTGCCAGCTCACTCTACACCGGGGAGCTGTTTTTT. Translated: CASSLYTGELFF.

The V and J genes are TRBV29-1 and TRBJ1-5; weak D call: TRBD1 (5 bases). CDR3 length: 12 amino acids. Germline V CDR1 and CDR2: SQVTM, ANQGSEA. Trimming took 6 bases from V and 10 from J, leaving 16 bases between them. In DNA form, the CDR3 reads TGCAGCGTGGTGCAGGGTGACGGACCCCAGCATTTT. It is translated as CSVVQGDGPQHF.

This chain joins TRBV11-2 and TRBJ1-2, with D possibly TRBD1 on 6 matching bases. Per germline, CDR1 SGHAT and CDR2 FQNNGV. The V end was cut by 1 base, the J end by 4 bases, with 16 bases between. The CDR3 runs 16 residues. The CDR3, as DNA: TGTGCCAGCAGCTTAGCTGGGGGGCGGAGGGGCTATGGCTACACCTTC. Translated: CASSLAGGRRGYGYTF.

The chain joins TRBV6-4 to TRBJ1-1; a possible D gene is TRBD1 (5 bases). Deletions cut 5 bases from V and 1 base from J, with 8 bases between. Germline lookup yields CDR1 MRHNA and CDR2 SNTAGT. This CDR3 is 13 amino acids long. CDR3 protein: CASSKQENTEAFF. The CDR3 nucleotides are TGTGCCAGCAGTAAACAGGAGAACACTGAAGCTTTCTTT.

The chain combines TRBV9 with TRBJ2-5; 9 nucleotides line up with TRBD1. Unmatched junction bases numbered 8, after V lost 0 bases and J lost 5 bases. This CDR3 region has 16 residues. In germline, CDR1 is SGDLS, CDR2 YYNGEE. Here the CDR3 reads CASSVVGTGRAETQYF. Here the CDR3 DNA reads TGTGCCAGCAGCGTAGTTGGGACAGGGAGGGCCGAGACCCAGTACTTC.